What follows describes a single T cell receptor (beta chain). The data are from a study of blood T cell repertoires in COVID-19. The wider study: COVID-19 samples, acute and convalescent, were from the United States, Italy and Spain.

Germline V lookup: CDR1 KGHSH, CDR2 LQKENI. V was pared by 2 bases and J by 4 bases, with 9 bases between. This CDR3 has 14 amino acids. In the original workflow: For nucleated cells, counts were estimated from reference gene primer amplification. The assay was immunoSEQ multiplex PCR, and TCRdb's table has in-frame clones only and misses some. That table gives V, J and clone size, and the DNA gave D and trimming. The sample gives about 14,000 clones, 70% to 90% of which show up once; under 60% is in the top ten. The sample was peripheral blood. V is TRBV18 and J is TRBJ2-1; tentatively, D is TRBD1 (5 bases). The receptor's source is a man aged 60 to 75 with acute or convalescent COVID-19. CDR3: CASSPTREYNEQFF. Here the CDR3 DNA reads TGTGCCAGCTCACCAACCAGGGAATACAATGAGCAGTTCTTC.